This record covers a single T cell receptor beta chain. No antigen is known for it. In the PCR, 60 Vbeta and 13 Jbeta primers were used. TCRdb keeps only in-frame clones here, not all; method: immunoSEQ multiplex PCR. The sample holds about 76,000 clones, 79% seen once. The germline V and J ends were trimmed by 2 bases and 2 bases, with 11 bases remaining between them. The germline V gene has CDR1 SGHRS and CDR2 YFSETQ. This CDR3 is built from 15 residues. This entry belongs to a study of cytomegalovirus exposure and HLA in healthy donors. Looking at the study overall: The study placed approximately 78% of its approximately 400 genotyped donors in the Caucasian-associated ancestry cluster.

The study, taken as a whole, reports: V- and J-gene trimming in TCR beta was tied to a missense DCLRE1C variant by an analysis performed later. According to the study, 160 or so TCR beta chains were cytomegalovirus-associated.

The rearrangement joins TRBV5-1 to TRBJ2-1; the D gene is possibly TRBD1 (5 bases). The origin of this receptor is a man younger than 45 in good health and CMV-seronegative. Sequenced material: PBMCs. CDR3 bases: TGCGCCAGCAGCTTTACAGGTAGTACCTACAATGAGCAGTTCTTC. Translating gives CASSFTGSTYNEQFF. Full variable domain (remainder filled in from reference TRBV5-1 and TRBJ2-1): KAGVTQTPRYLIKTRGQQVTLSCSPISGHRSVSWYQQTPGQGLQFLFEYFSETQRNKGNFPGRFSGRQFSNSRSEMNVSTLELGDSALYLCASSFTGSTYNEQFFGPGTRLTVL.